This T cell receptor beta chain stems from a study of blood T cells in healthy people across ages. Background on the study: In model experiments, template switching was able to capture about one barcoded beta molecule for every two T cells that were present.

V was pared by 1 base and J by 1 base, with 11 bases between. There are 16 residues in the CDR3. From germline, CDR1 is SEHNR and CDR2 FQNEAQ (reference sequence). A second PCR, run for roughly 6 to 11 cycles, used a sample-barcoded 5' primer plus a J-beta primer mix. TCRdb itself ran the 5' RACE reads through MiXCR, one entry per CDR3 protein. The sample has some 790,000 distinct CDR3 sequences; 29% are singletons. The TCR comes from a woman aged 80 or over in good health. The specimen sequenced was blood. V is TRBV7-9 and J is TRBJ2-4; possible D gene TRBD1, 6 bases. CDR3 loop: CASSLGGQGAKNIQYF. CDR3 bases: TGTGCCAGCAGCTTAGGGGGGCAGGGCGCCAAAAACATTCAGTACTTC.